Described below is a single TCR beta chain sequence and its context. The antigen remains undetermined. CDR1 is DFQATT and CDR2 is SNEGSKA in the germline V gene (reference sequence). The CDR3 loop spans 13 amino acids. V shed 5 bases, J shed 3 bases, and the junction held 5 bases outside the gene matches. A second PCR, run for about 7 to 11 cycles, used a sample-barcoded 5' primer plus a J-beta primer mix. TCRdb re-analysed the 5' RACE reads in MiXCR, keeping a single row per CDR3 protein. The profile shows 650,000 to 800,000 distinct CDR3 sequences, roughly 44% of them singletons. These data are taken from a study of blood T cells in healthy people across ages. Findings and caveats of the study: The donors' CMV status was not determined, possibly confounding changes in expanded clonotypes. Samples with more naive T cells showed higher observed beta diversity.

This receptor was taken from a man in his sixties in good health. The sequenced sample was blood. The chain couples TRBV20-1 to TRBJ1-2; 8 positions agree with TRBD1. In DNA form, the CDR3 reads TGCAGTGCTCAGGCAGGGGGCCACTATGGCTACACCTTC. As protein: CSAQAGGHYGYTF.